This paragraph covers one T cell receptor beta chain sequence. Trimming at V came to 1 base and at J to 5 bases, leaving 10 bases not matched to a gene. The CDR3 runs 16 residues. The germline CDR1 and CDR2 sequences are SGDLS and YYNGEE. Sequencing was performed with immunoSEQ multiplex PCR; in TCRdb, only in-frame clones are kept and a portion is missing. Of around 70,000 clones in the sample, around 90% are singletons; the top ten hold about 1.5%. This specimen comes from a study of T cell changes during pregnancy in multiple sclerosis. The sequence came from a female donor in good health, enrolled as a control in a pregnancy study. The sequences come from peripheral blood, collected in the first trimester of pregnancy. This sequence joins TRBV9 and TRBJ2-5; 8 positions match TRBD2. The chain's CDR3 is CASSVNSGTTGETQYF. The CDR3 DNA reads TGTGCCAGCAGCGTAAATAGCGGGACCACGGGGGAGACCCAGTACTTC.